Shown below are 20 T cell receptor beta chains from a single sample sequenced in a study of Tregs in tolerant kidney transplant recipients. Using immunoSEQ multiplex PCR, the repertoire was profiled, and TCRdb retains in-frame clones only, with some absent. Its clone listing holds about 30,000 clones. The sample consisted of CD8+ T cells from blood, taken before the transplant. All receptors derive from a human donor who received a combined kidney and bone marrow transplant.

The CDR3 loop reads CASNQGRATEAFF. The covered CDR3 bases are TGTGCCAGCAATCAGGGGCGGGCCACTGAA. J is TRBJ1-1 and V is TRBV6-2 or TRBV6-3, with a tentative D call TRBD1 (6 bases). The read ends 3 residues early relative to the CDR3; the germline J gene fills the gap. In germline, CDR1 is MNHEY, CDR2 SVGEGT. Trimming cost V 7 bases and J 4 bases, with 13 bases left between them. There are 13 residues in the CDR3.

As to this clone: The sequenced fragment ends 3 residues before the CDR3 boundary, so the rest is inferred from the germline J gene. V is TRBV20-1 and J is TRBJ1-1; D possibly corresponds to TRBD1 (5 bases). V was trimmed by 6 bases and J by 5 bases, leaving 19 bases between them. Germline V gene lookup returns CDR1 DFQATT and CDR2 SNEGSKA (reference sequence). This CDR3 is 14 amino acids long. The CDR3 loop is CSATSGGAETEAFF. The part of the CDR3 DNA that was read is TGCAGTGCCACATCGGGCGGGGCAGAGACTGAA.

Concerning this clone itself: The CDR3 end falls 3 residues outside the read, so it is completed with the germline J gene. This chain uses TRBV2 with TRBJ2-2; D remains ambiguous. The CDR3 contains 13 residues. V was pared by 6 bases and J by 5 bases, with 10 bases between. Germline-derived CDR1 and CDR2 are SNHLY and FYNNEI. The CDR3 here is CASRYSGTGELFF. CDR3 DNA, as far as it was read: TGTGCCAGCAGGTACTCCGGGACCGGGGAG. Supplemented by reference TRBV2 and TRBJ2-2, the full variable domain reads EPEVTQTPSHQVTQMGQEVILRCVPISNHLYFYWYRQILGQKVEFLVSFYNNEISEKSEIFDDQFSVERPDGSNFTLKIRSTKLEDSAMYFCASRYSGTGELFFGEGSRLTVL.

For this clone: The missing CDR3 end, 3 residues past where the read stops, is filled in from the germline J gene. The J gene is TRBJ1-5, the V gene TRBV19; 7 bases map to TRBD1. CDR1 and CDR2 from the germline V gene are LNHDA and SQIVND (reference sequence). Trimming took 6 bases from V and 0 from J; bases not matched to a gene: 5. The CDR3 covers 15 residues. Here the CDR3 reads CASRGQDSSNQPQHF. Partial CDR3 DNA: TGTGCCAGTAGAGGACAGGACTCTAGCAATCAGCCC.

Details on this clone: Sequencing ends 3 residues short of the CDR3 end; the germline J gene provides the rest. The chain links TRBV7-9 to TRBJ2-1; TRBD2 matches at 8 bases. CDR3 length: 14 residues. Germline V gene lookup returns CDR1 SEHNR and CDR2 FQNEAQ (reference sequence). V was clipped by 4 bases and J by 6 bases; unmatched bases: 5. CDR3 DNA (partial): TGTGCCAGCAGCTCGCGACTAGCGCTCAATGAG. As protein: CASSSRLALNE. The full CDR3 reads CASSSRLALNEQFF.

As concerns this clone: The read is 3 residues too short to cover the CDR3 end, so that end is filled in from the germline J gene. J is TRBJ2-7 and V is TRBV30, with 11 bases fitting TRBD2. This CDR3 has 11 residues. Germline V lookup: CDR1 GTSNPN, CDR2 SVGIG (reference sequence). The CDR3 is CAGLAAYEQYF. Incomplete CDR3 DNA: TGTGCGGGACTAGCGGCCTACGAG.

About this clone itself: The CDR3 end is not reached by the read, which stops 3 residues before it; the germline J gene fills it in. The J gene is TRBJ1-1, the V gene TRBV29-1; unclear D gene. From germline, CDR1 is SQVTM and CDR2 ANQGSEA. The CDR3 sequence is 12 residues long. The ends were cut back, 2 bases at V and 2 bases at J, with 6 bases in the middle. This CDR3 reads CSVETVNTEAFF. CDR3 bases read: TGCAGCGTTGAAACAGTTAACACTGAA.

The CDR3 sequence: CASSSAVGQGYEQYF. The CDR3 DNA, read in part, is TGTGCCAGCAGCTCGGCTGTGGGACAGGGCTACGAG. This chain links TRBV7-9 with TRBJ2-7; 9 positions match TRBD1. The read ends 3 residues early relative to the CDR3; the germline J gene fills the gap. Germline V CDR1 and CDR2: SEHNR, FQNEAQ (reference sequence). The CDR3 totals 15 residues. J was trimmed by 3 bases and V by 4 bases; bases with no gene match: 7.

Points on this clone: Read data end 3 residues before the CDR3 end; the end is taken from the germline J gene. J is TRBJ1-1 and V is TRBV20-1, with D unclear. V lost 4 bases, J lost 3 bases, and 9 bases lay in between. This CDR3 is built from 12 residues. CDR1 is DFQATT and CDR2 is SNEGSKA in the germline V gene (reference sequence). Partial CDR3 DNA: TGCAGTGCTATCTCCCCCTACACTGAA. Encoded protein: CSAISPYTE. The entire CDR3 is CSAISPYTEAFF.

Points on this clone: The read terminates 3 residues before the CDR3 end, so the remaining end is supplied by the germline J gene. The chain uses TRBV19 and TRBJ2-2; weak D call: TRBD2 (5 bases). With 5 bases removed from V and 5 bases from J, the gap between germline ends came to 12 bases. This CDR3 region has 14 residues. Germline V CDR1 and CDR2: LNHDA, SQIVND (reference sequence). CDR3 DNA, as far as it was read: TGTGCCAGTAGTCCCCGGGGAGTTACCGGGGAG. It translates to CASSPRGVTGE. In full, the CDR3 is CASSPRGVTGELFF.

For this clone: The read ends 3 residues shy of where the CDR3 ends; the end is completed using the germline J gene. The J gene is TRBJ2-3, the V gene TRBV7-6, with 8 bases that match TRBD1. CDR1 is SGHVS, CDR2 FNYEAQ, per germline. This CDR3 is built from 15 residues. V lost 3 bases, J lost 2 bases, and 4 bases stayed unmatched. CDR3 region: CASSFGQGATDTQYF. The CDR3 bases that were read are TGTGCCAGCAGCTTTGGGCAGGGGGCCACAGATACG.

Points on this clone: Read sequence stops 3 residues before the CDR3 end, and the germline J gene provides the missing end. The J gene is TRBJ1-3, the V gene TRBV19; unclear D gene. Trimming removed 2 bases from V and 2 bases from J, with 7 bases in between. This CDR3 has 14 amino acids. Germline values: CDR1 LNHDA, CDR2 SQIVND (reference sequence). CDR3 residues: CASSISGTGNTIYF. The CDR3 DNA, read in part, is TGTGCCAGTAGTATATCGGGGACTGGAAACACC.

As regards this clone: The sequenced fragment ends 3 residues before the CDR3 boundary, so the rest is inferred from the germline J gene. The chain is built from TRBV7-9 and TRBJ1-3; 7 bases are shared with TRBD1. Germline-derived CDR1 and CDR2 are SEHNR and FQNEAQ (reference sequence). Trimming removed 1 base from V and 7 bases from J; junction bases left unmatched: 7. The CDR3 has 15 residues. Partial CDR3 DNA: TGTGCCAGCAGCTTAGGGGATCTACAGGGGAACACC. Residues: CASSLGDLQGNT. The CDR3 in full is CASSLGDLQGNTIYF.

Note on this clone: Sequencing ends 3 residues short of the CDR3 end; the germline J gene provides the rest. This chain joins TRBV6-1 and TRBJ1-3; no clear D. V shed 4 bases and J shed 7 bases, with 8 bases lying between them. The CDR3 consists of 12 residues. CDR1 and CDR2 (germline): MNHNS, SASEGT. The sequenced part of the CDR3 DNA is TGTGCCAGCAGTGCCCCGGGGAACACC. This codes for CASSAPGNT. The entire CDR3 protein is CASSAPGNTIYF.

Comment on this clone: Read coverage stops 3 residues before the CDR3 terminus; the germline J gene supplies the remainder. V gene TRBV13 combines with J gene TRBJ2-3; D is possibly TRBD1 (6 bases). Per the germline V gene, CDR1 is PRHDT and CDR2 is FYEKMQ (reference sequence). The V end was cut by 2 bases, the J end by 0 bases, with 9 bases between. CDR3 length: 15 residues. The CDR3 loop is CASSLRGTSTDTQYF. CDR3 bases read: TGTGCCAGCAGCTTAAGGGGGACGAGCACAGATACG.

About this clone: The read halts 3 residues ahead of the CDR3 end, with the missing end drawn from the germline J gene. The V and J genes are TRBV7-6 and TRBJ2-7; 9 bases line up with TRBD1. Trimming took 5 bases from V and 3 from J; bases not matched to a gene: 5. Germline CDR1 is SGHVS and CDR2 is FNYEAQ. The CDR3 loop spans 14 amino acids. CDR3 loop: CASSLGQGIYEQYF. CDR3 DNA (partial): TGTGCCAGCAGCCTGGGACAGGGCATCTACGAG. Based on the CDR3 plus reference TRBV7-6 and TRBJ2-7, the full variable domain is GAGVSQSPRYKVTKRGQDVALRCDPISGHVSLYWYRQALGQGPEFLTYFNYEAQQDKSGLPNDRFSAERPEGSISTLTIQRTEQRDSAMYRCASSLGQGIYEQYFGPGTRLTVT.

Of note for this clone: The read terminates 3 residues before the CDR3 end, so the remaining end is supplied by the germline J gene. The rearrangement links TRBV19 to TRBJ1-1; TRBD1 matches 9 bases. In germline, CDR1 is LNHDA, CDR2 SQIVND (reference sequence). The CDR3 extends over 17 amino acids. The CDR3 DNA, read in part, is TGTGCCAGTAGTATCCTAGGGGACAGGGAAATTATATCGGAG. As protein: CASSILGDREIISE. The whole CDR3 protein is CASSILGDREIISEAFF.

CDR3 protein: CASTGSYEQYF. The sequenced part of the CDR3 DNA is TGTGCCAGCACAGGTTCCTACGAG. The rearrangement links TRBV2 to TRBJ2-7; D gene ambiguous. The missing CDR3 end, 3 residues past where the read stops, is filled in from the germline J gene. V lost 7 bases and J lost 1, with 5 bases in between. In germline, CDR1 is SNHLY, CDR2 FYNNEI. The CDR3 is 11 amino acids.

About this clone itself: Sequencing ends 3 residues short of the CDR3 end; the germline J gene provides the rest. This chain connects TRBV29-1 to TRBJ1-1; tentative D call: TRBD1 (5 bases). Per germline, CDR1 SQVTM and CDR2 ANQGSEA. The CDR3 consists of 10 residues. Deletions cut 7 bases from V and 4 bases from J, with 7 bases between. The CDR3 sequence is CSGGGTEAFF. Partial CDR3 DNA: TGCAGCGGGGGGGGCACTGAA.

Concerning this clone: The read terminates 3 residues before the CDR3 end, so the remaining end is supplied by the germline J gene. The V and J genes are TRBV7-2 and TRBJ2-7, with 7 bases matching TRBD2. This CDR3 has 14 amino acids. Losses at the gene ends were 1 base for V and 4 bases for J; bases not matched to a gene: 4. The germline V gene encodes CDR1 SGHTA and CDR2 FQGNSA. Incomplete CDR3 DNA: TGTGCCAGCAGCTTAGGACTAGCTTCATACGAG. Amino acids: CASSLGLASYE. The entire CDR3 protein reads CASSLGLASYEQYF.